This section outlines one TCR beta chain sequence together with its context. Its cognate antigen is unknown. These data originate in a study of T cell responses to AZD1222 COVID-19 vaccine. Libraries were prepared by immunoSEQ multiplex PCR; TCRdb keeps only in-frame clonotypes and omits some of them. Altogether around 200,000 clones are present, 88% being singletons, with the ten largest covering about 24%. Whole-study results and caveats: Clonal diversity was possibly underestimated; the donors were predominantly white British and more often female. Repertoires were collected only later (after the peak T cell response had occurred). Baseline serostatus was positive in only a handful of AZD1222 recipients. As reported, nearly half of all spike-specific TCRs target variant regions that are unmutated.

Germline V gene lookup returns CDR1 SEHNR and CDR2 FQNEAQ (reference sequence). V lost 5 bases and J lost 7, with 14 bases in between. This CDR3 spans 13 amino acids. Specimen: peripheral blood, collected 28 days after the second AZD1222 dose. This chain connects TRBV7-9 to TRBJ1-2; D might be TRBD1 (5 bases). The clonotype was recovered from an adult who received the AZD1222 COVID-19 vaccine. This chain's CDR3 is CASSPTEEGGYTF. Written as DNA, the CDR3 is TGTGCCAGCAGCCCGACAGAGGAGGGTGGCTACACCTTC.